This TCR beta chain was captured by sequencing in a study of cytomegalovirus exposure and HLA in healthy donors. Trimming took 6 bases from V and 5 from J; bases not matched to a gene: 10. This CDR3 has 14 amino acids. The germline V gene encodes CDR1 SQVTM and CDR2 ANQGSEA. Profiled with immunoSEQ multiplex PCR; TCRdb holds only in-frame clones, not every one. The sample includes tens of thousands of clones, about 97% seen only once; the top ten take around 1.6%. The source material was PBMCs. This rearrangement joins TRBV29-1 to TRBJ2-7; 10 bases match TRBD1. The source is a woman under 30 in good health and CMV-seropositive. CDR3 residues: CSVEGAGTGDEQYF. CDR3 bases: TGCAGCGTGGAGGGCGCCGGGACAGGGGACGAGCAGTACTTC.